These 19 T cell receptor beta chains were all obtained from the same sample, sequenced in a study of post-analysis software for immune sequencing data. Whole-study findings and limits: Compared with controls, patients had more of five or six TRBV segments, including TRBV5-6, TRBV5-1 and TRBV20-1.

Tagging with unique molecular identifiers was a feature of the TCR beta cDNA libraries. A single record per CDR3 protein comes from TCRdb applying MiXCR to the PCR reads. The data contain 350,000 to 500,000 distinct CDR3 sequences, approximately 38% of them singletons. Their antigen targets remain unknown. Sequences were obtained from blood. The source is a girl aged 2-10 years with multiple sclerosis.

On this clonotype: The junction does not match germline at one end; this may be a read error. The V gene is TRBV10-3, the J gene TRBJ2-1; 9 bases are a match to TRBD1. Germline CDR1 is ENHRY and CDR2 is SYGVKD. The length of the CDR3 is 14 residues. The CDR3 spells CAISGGQGNNGQFF. The CDR3 nucleotides are TGTGCCATCAGTGGGGGACAGGGAAACAATGGGCAGTTCTTC.

This clonotype appeared a few times. The gene calls are TRBV28 and TRBJ2-7, with 7 bases fitting TRBD1. Losses at the gene ends were 3 bases for V and 3 bases for J; bases not matched to a gene: 8. CDR1 is MDHEN and CDR2 is SYDVKM in the germline V gene. There are 15 residues in the CDR3. The DNA for the CDR3 is TGTGCCAGCAGTTTGGTGAGCCGGGACAGCTACGAGCAGTACTTC. Protein: CASSLVSRDSYEQYF. Full variable domain (outside the CDR3, taken from reference TRBV28 and TRBJ2-7): DVKVTQSSRYLVKRTGEKVFLECVQDMDHENMFWYRQDPGLGLRLIYFSYDVKMKEKGDIPEGYSVSREKKERFSLILESASTNQTSMYLCASSLVSRDSYEQYFGPGTRLTVT.

The chain uses TRBV20-1 and TRBJ2-5, with unresolved D. This CDR3 spans 10 amino acids. The V gene lost 7 bases and the J gene lost 3 bases, with 6 bases spanning the gap. Germline CDR1 and CDR2: DFQATT and SNEGSKA (reference sequence). The CDR3 DNA reads TGCAGTGGGGCTAAAGAGACCCAGTACTTC. This translates into CSGAKETQYF.

V gene TRBV29-1 combines with J gene TRBJ2-3; possible D gene TRBD2, 5 bases. V lost 4 bases to trimming and J lost 8 bases, with 10 bases between them. This CDR3 is 11 amino acids long. Germline CDR1 is SQVTM and CDR2 is ANQGSEA. The CDR3 nucleotides are TGCAGCGTTGGAGGAGGAGCTACGCAGTATTTT. Protein sequence: CSVGGGATQYF.

The genes are TRBV20-1 and TRBJ2-6, with D unresolved. This CDR3 has 15 residues. Trimming stripped 2 bases from V and 4 bases from J, with 12 bases between. Germline CDR1 reads DFQATT; CDR2 reads SNEGSKA (reference sequence). The CDR3 DNA sequence: TGCAGTGCTAGAATGTCGGTCGGCGGGGCCAACGTCCTGACTTTC. Amino acid sequence: CSARMSVGGANVLTF.

The rearrangement joins TRBV7-9 to TRBJ2-2, with no clear D. The CDR3 is 16 amino acids. Germline CDR1 reads SEHNR; CDR2 reads FQNEAQ (reference sequence). Trimming shortened V by 2 bases and J by 3 bases, and 13 bases separated the two germline ends. The CDR3 DNA follows: TGTGCCAGCAGCTTATTGAGCCGGGTGGACACCGGGGAGCTGTTTTTT. Protein product: CASSLLSRVDTGELFF.

The chain links TRBV5-6 to TRBJ2-2, with D perhaps matching TRBD1 or TRBD2 (5 bases each). This CDR3 is 14 amino acids long. Germline V gene data show CDR1 as SGHDT and CDR2 as YYEEEE. Trimming pared 7 bases from V and 3 bases from J, leaving 13 bases between. CDR3 region: CASGGLKYTGELFF. Written as DNA, the CDR3 is TGTGCCAGCGGGGGTCTTAAGTACACCGGGGAGCTGTTTTTT.

The chain couples TRBV9 to TRBJ2-2; TRBD1 aligns across 9 bases. V shed 4 bases, J shed 4 bases, and the junction held 8 bases outside the gene matches. The CDR3 has 16 residues. The germline CDR1 and CDR2 sequences are SGDLS and YYNGEE. CDR3 amino acids: CASSPRQGVSTGELFF. Here the CDR3 DNA reads TGTGCCAGCAGCCCTCGACAGGGGGTGAGCACCGGGGAGCTGTTTTTT. Drawing the rest from reference TRBV9 and TRBJ2-2, the complete variable domain is DSGVTQTPKHLITATGQRVTLRCSPRSGDLSVYWYQQSLDQGLQFLIQYYNGEERAKGNILERFSAQQFPDLHSELNLSSLELGDSALYFCASSPRQGVSTGELFFGEGSRLTVL.

This clonotype appeared a single time. The chain recombines TRBV4-3 with TRBJ2-7, with TRBD1 as a possible D gene (6 bases). The J call is in doubt because the DNA end fits TRBJ2-5 better. Looked up from germline, CDR1 is LGHNA and CDR2 is YSLEER. This CDR3 is 13 amino acids long. CDR3 protein: CASSRTGMGTQYF. The CDR3 nucleotides read TGCGCCAGCAGCCGAACAGGGATGGGGACCCAGTACTTC.

The V and J genes are TRBV6-5 and TRBJ2-5; TRBD2 agrees at 8 bases. The better agreement between TRBJ2-7 and the DNA end casts doubt on the J call. CDR1 MNHEY and CDR2 SVGAGI come from the germline V gene. The CDR3 spans 14 residues. For the CDR3, the DNA is TGTGCCAGCAGCCCAAGCGGGAGAGGAACCGAGCAGTACTTC. It codes for CASSPSGRGTEQYF.

In this sample, this clonotype turned up a few times. V and J are TRBV20-1 and TRBJ2-5, with D unclear. The CDR3 consists of 12 residues. Looked up from germline, CDR1 is DFQATT and CDR2 is SNEGSKA (reference sequence). The V end was cut by 3 bases, the J end by 11 bases, with 16 bases between. In DNA form, the CDR3 reads TGCAGTGCTAGCGTGGCTCACAATGAGCAGTACTTC. As protein: CSASVAHNEQYF.

V usage is TRBV12-3 or TRBV12-4 and J usage is TRBJ2-7; D might be TRBD1 (5 bases). V was cut by 5 bases and J by 7 bases, with 15 bases left in between. CDR3 length equals 13 residues. CDR3 DNA: TGTGCCAGCAGTCCCGACGGACACAATGAGCAGTACTTC. Translation gives CASSPDGHNEQYF.

This clonotype appeared a few times. The chain uses TRBV5-6 and TRBJ2-3; D is uncertain. CDR3 length: 17 amino acids. Germline assignment: CDR1 SGHDT and CDR2 YYEEEE. Trimming cost V 4 bases and J 3 bases, with 21 bases left between them. The CDR3 reads CASSPLPISSATDTQYF. DNA of the CDR3: TGTGCCAGCAGCCCCCTGCCGATTAGCAGTGCGACAGATACGCAGTATTTT.

This CDR3 is CASSRGEYEDEQYF. The CDR3 DNA follows: TGTGCCAGCAGCCGCGGGGAGTATGAGGACGAGCAGTACTTC. The rearrangement joins TRBV6-6 to TRBJ2-7; tentative D call: TRBD2 (6 bases). The germline CDR1 and CDR2 sequences are MNHNY and SVGAGI (reference sequence). V lost 6 bases and J lost 5, with 17 bases in between. This CDR3 has 14 amino acids.

This clonotype occurred a few times. J is TRBJ1-2 and V is TRBV7-2; TRBD1 matches 7 bases. Trimming took 5 bases from V and 8 from J; bases not matched to a gene: 8. The CDR3 loop spans 13 amino acids. The germline CDR1 and CDR2 sequences are SGHTA and FQGNSA. DNA of the CDR3: TGTGCCAGCAGCCCAGGGGGTAGATGGGGCTACACCTTC. This translates into CASSPGGRWGYTF.

This rearrangement joins TRBV28 to TRBJ2-7; 10 nucleotides agree with TRBD1. Germline lookup yields CDR1 MDHEN and CDR2 SYDVKM. The CDR3 covers 14 residues. The J segment lost 3 bases and the V segment lost 7 bases, leaving 6 bases of the junction unmatched. CDR3: CASTPRTGGYEQYF. The CDR3 DNA reads TGTGCCAGCACCCCTAGGACAGGGGGCTACGAGCAGTACTTC.

This clonotype was recorded many times. This sequence joins TRBV24-1 and TRBJ2-1; perhaps TRBD1 as D (7 bases). CDR1 is KGHDR, CDR2 SFDVKD, per germline. The ends were cut back, 5 bases at V and 5 bases at J, with 21 bases in the middle. CDR3 length equals 17 residues. The CDR3 protein is CATSGRGPLGHNNEQFF. The CDR3 DNA reads as TGTGCCACCAGTGGGAGGGGGCCGCTAGGGCATAACAATGAGCAGTTCTTC.

CDR3 sequence (DNA): TGTGCCAGCAGCTTAGCGAGGACCTCCTACTACGAGCAGTACTTC. Amino acids: CASSLARTSYYEQYF. The chain couples TRBV7-8 to TRBJ2-4, with no clear D. The J call is in doubt because the DNA end fits TRBJ2-7 better. Germline V CDR1 and CDR2: SGHVS, FQNEAQ. The CDR3 has 15 amino acids.

V and J are TRBV5-1 and TRBJ2-5; 7 nucleotides match TRBD1. The end of the DNA aligns better with TRBJ2-7, so the J call may be wrong. CDR3 length: 16 amino acids. The germline gives CDR1 SGHRS, CDR2 YFSETQ. The CDR3 DNA reads as TGCGCCAGCAGCTTGGGGGACAGCCGTAGCCGGAGCGAGCAGTACTTC. Translated: CASSLGDSRSRSEQYF.